This TCR beta chain was observed in a study of control samples from healthy donors and cancer patients. Clones were read by immunoSEQ multiplex PCR, and TCRdb kept only the in-frame ones, dropping some. This sample has under 140,000 clones, with approximately 88% found just once. The germline CDR1 and CDR2 sequences are SGHNT and YENEEA. The V segment lost 5 bases and the J segment 1 base; nucleotides outside the gene matches: 2. The CDR3 extends over 14 amino acids. The chain has TRBV11-3 and TRBJ1-1, with 9 positions matching TRBD1. Source material: PBMCs. This receptor was identified in a woman aged 55-69 years with lung cancer. CDR3 DNA sequence: TGTGCCAGCAGCCAACAGGGGGCGAACACTGAAGCTTTCTTT. This sequence encodes CASSQQGANTEAFF. Complete variable domain (other parts from reference TRBV11-3 and TRBJ1-1): EAGVVQSPRYKIIEKKQPVAFWCNPISGHNTLYWYLQNLGQGPELLIRYENEEAVDDSQLPKDRFSAERLKGVDSTLKIQPAELGDSAVYLCASSQQGANTEAFFGQGTRLTVV.